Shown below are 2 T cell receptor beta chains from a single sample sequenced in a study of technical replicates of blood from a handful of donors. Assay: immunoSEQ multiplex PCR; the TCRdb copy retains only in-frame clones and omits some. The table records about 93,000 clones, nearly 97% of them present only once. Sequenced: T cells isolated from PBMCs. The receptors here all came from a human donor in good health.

The DNA for the CDR3 is TGCGCCAGCAGCCAAGAATCGGGGAACTATGGCTACACCTTC. The encoded protein is CASSQESGNYGYTF. This chain links TRBV4-1 with TRBJ1-2, with D hard to call. This CDR3 is 14 amino acids long. Germline CDR1 is MGHRA and CDR2 is YSYEKL. The ends were cut back, 0 bases at V and 2 bases at J, with 7 bases in the middle.

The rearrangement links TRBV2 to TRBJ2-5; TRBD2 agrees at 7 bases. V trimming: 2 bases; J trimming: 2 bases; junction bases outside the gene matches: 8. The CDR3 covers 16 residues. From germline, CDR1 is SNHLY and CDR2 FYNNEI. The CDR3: CASSERTGGLQETQYF. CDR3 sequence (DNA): TGTGCCAGCAGTGAACGGACGGGAGGCCTTCAAGAGACCCAGTACTTC. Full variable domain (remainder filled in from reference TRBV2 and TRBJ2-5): EPEVTQTPSHQVTQMGQEVILRCVPISNHLYFYWYRQILGQKVEFLVSFYNNEISEKSEIFDDQFSVERPDGSNFTLKIRSTKLEDSAMYFCASSERTGGLQETQYFGPGTRLLVL.